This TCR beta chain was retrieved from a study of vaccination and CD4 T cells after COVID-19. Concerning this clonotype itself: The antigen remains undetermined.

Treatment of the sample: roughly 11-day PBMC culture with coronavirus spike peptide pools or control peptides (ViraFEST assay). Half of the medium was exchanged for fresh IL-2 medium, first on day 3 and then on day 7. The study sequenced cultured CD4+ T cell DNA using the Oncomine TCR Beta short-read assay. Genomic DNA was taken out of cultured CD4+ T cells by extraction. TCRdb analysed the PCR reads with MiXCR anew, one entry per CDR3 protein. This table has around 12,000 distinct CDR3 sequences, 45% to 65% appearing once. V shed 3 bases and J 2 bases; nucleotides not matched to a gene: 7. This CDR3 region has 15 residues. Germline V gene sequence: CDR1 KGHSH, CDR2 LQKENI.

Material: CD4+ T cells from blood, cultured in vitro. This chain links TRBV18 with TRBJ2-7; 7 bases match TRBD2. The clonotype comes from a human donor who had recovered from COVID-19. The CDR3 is CASSPNRGGTYEQYF. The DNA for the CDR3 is TGTGCCAGCTCACCGAATCGCGGGGGAACCTACGAGCAGTACTTC.